The T cell receptor (beta chain) described here comes from a study of blood T cell repertoires in COVID-19. At the level of the study: Samples taken during acute and convalescent COVID-19 were collected in the United States, Italy and Spain. The cDNA or gDNA used as material had been derived from T cells, B-cell-depleted T cells, or PBMCs.

In germline, CDR1 is SGHDT, CDR2 YYEEEE. This CDR3 contains 14 residues. V trimming: 4 bases; J trimming: 6 bases; junction bases outside the gene matches: 9. As originally analysed: Researchers report that nucleated cell counts were estimated from reference gene primer amplification. Sequenced by immunoSEQ multiplex PCR; TCRdb stores in-frame clones only, minus some. That table furnishes V, J and clone size, whereas the DNA furnished D and trimming. The data contain 200,000 to 250,000 clones, 80% to 90% of them seen just once; the ten biggest clones take up 15% to 20%. In this sample, this clone turned up a few times.

The clonotype originates from a woman older than 75 with active or convalescent COVID-19. V gene TRBV5-6 combines with J gene TRBJ2-5; TRBD2 aligns across 7 bases. The material sequenced was peripheral blood. The CDR3 bases are TGTGCCAGCAGCCCGCCGGCGGGGGTGAAGACCCAGTACTTC. This gives the protein CASSPPAGVKTQYF.